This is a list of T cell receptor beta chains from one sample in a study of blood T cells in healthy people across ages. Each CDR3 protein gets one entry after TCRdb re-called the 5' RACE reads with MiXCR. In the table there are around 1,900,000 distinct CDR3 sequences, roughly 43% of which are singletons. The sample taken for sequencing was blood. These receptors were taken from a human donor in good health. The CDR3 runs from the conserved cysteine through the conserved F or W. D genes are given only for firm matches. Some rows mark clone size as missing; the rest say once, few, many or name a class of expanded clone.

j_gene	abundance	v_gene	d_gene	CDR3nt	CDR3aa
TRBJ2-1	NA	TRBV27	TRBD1	TGTGCCAGCAGTCCCCGGGACAGGGGATACTCCTACAATGAGCAGTTCTTC	CASSPRDRGYSYNEQFF
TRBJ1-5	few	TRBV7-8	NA	TGTGCCAGCAGCGTTAACAGGGTTGGGCATCAGCCCCAGCATTTT	CASSVNRVGHQPQHF
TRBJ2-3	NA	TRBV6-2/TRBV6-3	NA	TGTGCCAGCAGTAGCCTCCGTGGGCCGACAGATACGCAGTATTTT	CASSSLRGPTDTQYF
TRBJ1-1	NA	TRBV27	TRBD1	TGTGCCAGCTCAAACAGGGGGCGAAGGACTGAAGCTTTCTTT	CASSNRGRRTEAFF
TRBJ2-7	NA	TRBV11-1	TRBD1	TGTGCCAGCAGCTTTAGCCCGGGACAGCACTCCTACGAGCAGTACTTC	CASSFSPGQHSYEQYF
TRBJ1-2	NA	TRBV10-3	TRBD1	TGTGCCGTCAGTGGTGAGGGACAGAGCTATGGCTACACCTTC	CAVSGEGQSYGYTF
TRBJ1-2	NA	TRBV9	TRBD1	TGTGCCAGCAGCTCCCGGCGGGACAGTGGCGATGGCTACACCTTC	CASSSRRDSGDGYTF
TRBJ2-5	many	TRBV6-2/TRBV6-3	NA	TGTGCCAGCAGTTACTCCGAGGAGACCCAGTACTTC	CASSYSEETQYF
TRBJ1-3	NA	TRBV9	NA	TGTGCCAGCAGCTCTGACGCACGCGGCAGCGGTGGAAACACCATATATTTT	CASSSDARGSGGNTIYF
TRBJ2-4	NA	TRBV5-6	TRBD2	TGTGCCAGCAGCCCCGGCCCGGGACTAGGTGTAGGCATTCAGTACTTC	CASSPGPGLGVGIQYF
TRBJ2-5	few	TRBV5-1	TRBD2	TGCGCCAGCAGCACCCTTGGCGGGGGACAAGAGACCCAGTACTTC	CASSTLGGGQETQYF
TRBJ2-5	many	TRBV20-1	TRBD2	TGCAGTGCTAGAGGGGCGGCACTAGCGGTGACTCAAGAGACCCAGTACTTC	CSARGAALAVTQETQYF
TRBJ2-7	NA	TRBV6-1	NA	TGTGCCAGCAGTCTTCGACCAGGGCGGTACGAGCAGTACTTC	CASSLRPGRYEQYF
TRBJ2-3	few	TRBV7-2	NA	TGTGCCAGCAGTCCCGCTAGTGTTAGCACAGATACGCAGTATTTT	CASSPASVSTDTQYF
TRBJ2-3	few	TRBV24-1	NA	TGTGCCACCAGTGATTTGGGACGGGACACAGATACGCAGTATTTT	CATSDLGRDTDTQYF
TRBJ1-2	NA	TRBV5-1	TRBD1	TGCGCCAGCAGCGGGGACAGGACTTCGGGTGGCTACACCTTC	CASSGDRTSGGYTF
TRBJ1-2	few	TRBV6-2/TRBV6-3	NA	TGTGCCAGCAGCCGTGCCTATGGCTACACCTTC	CASSRAYGYTF
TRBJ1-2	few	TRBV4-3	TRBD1	TGCGCCAGCAGCGGGTACGGGGACAGAACTAGCAACTATGGCTACACCTTC	CASSGYGDRTSNYGYTF
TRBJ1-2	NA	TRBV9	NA	TGTGCCAGCAGCGTAGCTACAACGGACTATGGCTACACCTTC	CASSVATTDYGYTF
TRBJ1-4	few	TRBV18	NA	TGTGCCAGCTCACCAGGGACGGCAACTAATGAAAAACTGTTTTTT	CASSPGTATNEKLFF
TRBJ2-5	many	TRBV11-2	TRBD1	TGTGCCAGCAGCTTGGACAGGAAAGAGACCCAGTACTTC	CASSLDRKETQYF
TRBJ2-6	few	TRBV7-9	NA	TGTGCCAGCAGCTGGCGGTTAGGGTCTGGGGCCAACGTCCTGACTTTC	CASSWRLGSGANVLTF
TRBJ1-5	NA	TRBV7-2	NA	TGTGCCAGCAGCTCCAACTACAGGGTTAGCAATCAGCCCCAGCATTTT	CASSSNYRVSNQPQHF
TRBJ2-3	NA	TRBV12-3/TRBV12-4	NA	TGTGCCAGCAGTCTGACCATGACAGATACGCAGTATTTT	CASSLTMTDTQYF
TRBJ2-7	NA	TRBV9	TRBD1	TGTGCCAGCAGCGTAGATTTAGGCGGGACAGGGCAGGACGAGCAGTACTTC	CASSVDLGGTGQDEQYF
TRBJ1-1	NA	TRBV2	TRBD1	TGTGCCATCATACAGGGGGCAGGTGAAGCTTTCTTT	CAIIQGAGEAFF
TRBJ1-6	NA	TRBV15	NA	TGTGCCACCAGCATAAATGGTGGTGGATCACCCCTCCACTTT	CATSINGGGSPLHF
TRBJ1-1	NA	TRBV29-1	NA	TGCAGCGTCGGCCCATTGACAGCGAGCACTGAAGCTTTCTTT	CSVGPLTASTEAFF
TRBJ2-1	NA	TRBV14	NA	TGTGCCAGCAGTCGAGATAGGGATTTCTACAATGAGCAGTTCTTC	CASSRDRDFYNEQFF
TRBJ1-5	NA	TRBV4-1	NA	TGCGCCAGCAGCCAAGGTATGGGGGTCCACCCTCCAAATCAGCCCCAGCATTTT	CASSQGMGVHPPNQPQHF
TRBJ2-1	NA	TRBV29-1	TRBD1	TGCAGCGTTTTCCTCCCGGGACAGGGGATGAATGAGCAGTTCTTC	CSVFLPGQGMNEQFF
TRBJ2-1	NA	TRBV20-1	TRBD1	TGCAGTGCTAGAGGTTATAGACAGGGGGCCTACGAGCAGTTCTTC	CSARGYRQGAYEQFF
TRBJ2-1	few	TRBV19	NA	TGTGCCAGTAGTATAGCCGGGACTTCCTACAATGAGCAGTTCTTC	CASSIAGTSYNEQFF
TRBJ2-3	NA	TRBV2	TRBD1	TGTGCCAGCAGTGAAGCGCGAGCGACAGGGGCAGATACGCAGTATTTT	CASSEARATGADTQYF
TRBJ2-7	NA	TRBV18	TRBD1	TGTGCCAGCTCACCTACCGGGACAGGGAGAGGCAACGAGCAGTACTTC	CASSPTGTGRGNEQYF
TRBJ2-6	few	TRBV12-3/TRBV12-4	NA	TGTGCCAGCAGAAACAGGGTTGGGGCCAACGTCCGGACTTTC	CASRNRVGANVRTF
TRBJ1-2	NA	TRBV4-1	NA	TGCGCCAGCAGCCAAGGGGACAACCTTAACTATGGCTACACCTTC	CASSQGDNLNYGYTF
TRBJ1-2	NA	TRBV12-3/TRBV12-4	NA	TGTGCCAGCAGCTTCGATTACAGGGATACGACTAACTATGGCTACACCTTC	CASSFDYRDTTNYGYTF
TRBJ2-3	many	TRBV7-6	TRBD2	TGTGCCAGCAGCTTAAGCGGTAGCGGGAGAGATACGCAGTATTTT	CASSLSGSGRDTQYF
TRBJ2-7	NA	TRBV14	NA	TGTGCCAGCAGCCAAGGGTTCCGACTAACCTGCGAGCAGTACTTC	CASSQGFRLTCEQYF
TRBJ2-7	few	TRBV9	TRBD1	TGTGCCAGCAGCGCAGGGGGCGACCTGTTCGAGCAGTACTTC	CASSAGGDLFEQYF